This record looks at one TCR beta chain sequence and its context. The data stem from a study of cytomegalovirus exposure and HLA in healthy donors. The overall study: There were about 86 million unique TCRs (from HLA-typed donors) in an early data release. Of the donors genotyped, approximately 400 in all, over 80% fell in the Caucasian-associated ancestry cluster.

60 Vbeta and 13 Jbeta primers were used in PCR. Sequencing used immunoSEQ multiplex PCR; TCRdb keeps in-frame clones, though not all of them. The data show around 130,000 clones, with less than 80% seen just once and around 6.6% held by the top ten. Germline CDR1 reads MDHEN; CDR2 reads SYDVKM. Trimming left V 5 bases short and J 2 bases short, with 12 bases between. This CDR3 region has 15 residues. The sample comprised PBMCs. The sequence derives from a man aged 35 to 55 in good health and CMV-seropositive. The chain has TRBV28 and TRBJ1-4; D is unclear. CDR3 in amino acids: CASSAGTRTNEKLFF. The CDR3, as DNA: TGTGCCAGCAGTGCCGGTACGAGGACTAATGAAAAACTGTTTTTT.